This TCR beta chain was observed in a study of blood T cell repertoires in COVID-19. Looking at the study overall: From T cells, B-cell-depleted T cells, or PBMCs came the material, which was cDNA or gDNA.

Enrolled during active infection, Seattle patients were then followed longitudinally. Per the original data handling: Amplifying reference gene primers gave estimates of nucleated cell counts. The table came from immunoSEQ multiplex PCR; TCRdb's copy has only in-frame clones and leaves some out. V and J calls and clone size are copied from that table; D and trimming were computed from the DNA. Among roughly 410,000 clones listed, 75% to 90% were seen once. The CDR3 covers 13 residues. Germline V CDR1 and CDR2: GTSNPN, SVGIG (reference sequence). Trimming shortened V by 1 base and J by 2 bases, and 8 bases separated the two germline ends. In regard to this clone: Other DNA sequences within the sample encode an identical CDR3.

Sequences were obtained from peripheral blood. V gene TRBV30 combines with J gene TRBJ1-2; no firm D call. The TCR originated in a woman between 40 and 50 years old with COVID-19, enrolled during active disease. The CDR3 nucleotides are TGTGCCTGGAGTGCTGGCAGAAACTATGGCTACACCTTC. It specifies CAWSAGRNYGYTF.